This T cell receptor (beta chain) was sequenced during a study of identical twins. TCRdb analysed the 5' RACE reads with MiXCR anew, one entry per CDR3 protein. Altogether 500,000 or so distinct CDR3 sequences are present, 13% to 15% being singletons, with the ten largest covering roughly 0.56%. CDR3 size: 15 residues. Trimming took off 0 bases at V and 3 bases at J, with 12 bases between the two ends. Per the germline V gene, CDR1 is MNHEY and CDR2 is SVGAGI. This sample also belongs to another study, concerning yellow fever vaccine responses in identical twins.

The sequence came from a woman in her late teens or twenties in good health. The chain couples TRBV6-5 to TRBJ2-7; TRBD2 is a possible D gene (5 bases). Sequenced: CD4+ T cells sorted from blood. For the CDR3, the DNA is TGTGCCAGCAGTTACTCCAGCGGTGGGCTCTACGAGCAGTACTTC. As protein: CASSYSSGGLYEQYF.